The 2 T cell receptor beta chains below all came from one sample that was sequenced in a study of T cells of healthy individuals. In TCRdb, the 5' RACE reads were re-called with MiXCR into one record per CDR3 protein. The repertoire holds around 63,000 distinct CDR3 sequences, with under 20% as singletons. The receptors originated from a human donor in good health.

The chain carries TRBV6-2 or TRBV6-3 and TRBJ2-7; 9 nucleotides line up with TRBD2. Trimming at V came to 6 bases and at J to 3 bases, leaving 15 bases not matched to a gene. The CDR3 runs 17 residues. From germline, CDR1 is MNHEY and CDR2 SVGEGT. CDR3 residues: CASRAIETSGRYYEQYF. The CDR3 region has the DNA TGTGCCAGCAGGGCTATTGAGACTAGCGGACGTTACTACGAGCAGTACTTC.

This clonotype was counted ten times or more. The chain joins TRBV7-9 to TRBJ2-3, with TRBD1 matching over 7 bases. J lost 5 bases, V lost 4 bases, and 6 bases had no gene match. The CDR3 sequence is 14 residues long. Germline CDR1 is SEHNR and CDR2 is FQNEAQ (reference sequence). The CDR3 region has the DNA TGTGCCAGCAGCTCGGGACCAGGGGGAGATACGCAGTATTTT. It encodes CASSSGPGGDTQYF.